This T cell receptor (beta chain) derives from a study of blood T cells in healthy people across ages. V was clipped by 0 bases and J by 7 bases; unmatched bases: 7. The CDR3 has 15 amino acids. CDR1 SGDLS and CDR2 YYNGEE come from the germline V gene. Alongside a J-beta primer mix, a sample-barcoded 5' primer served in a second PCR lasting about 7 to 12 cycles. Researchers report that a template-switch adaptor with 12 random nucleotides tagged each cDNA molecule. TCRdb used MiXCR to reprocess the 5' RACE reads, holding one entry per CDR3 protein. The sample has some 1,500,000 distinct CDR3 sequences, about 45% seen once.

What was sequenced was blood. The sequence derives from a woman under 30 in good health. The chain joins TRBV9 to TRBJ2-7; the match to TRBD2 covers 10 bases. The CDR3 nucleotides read TGTGCCAGCAGCGTAGCGGGGGGGACTAGCGTAGAGCAGTACTTC. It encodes CASSVAGGTSVEQYF.